This T cell receptor beta chain was profiled in a study of T-cell reconstitution after alpha-beta-depleted transplantation in children. Unique molecular identifiers were incorporated when the TCRbeta library was constructed. TCRdb re-called the PCR reads through MiXCR, storing one row per CDR3 protein. The sample shows some 500,000 distinct CDR3 sequences, about 17% of them seen only once. The V segment lost 0 bases and the J segment 6 bases; nucleotides outside the gene matches: 9. CDR1 and CDR2 (germline): SGHRS, YFSETQ. The CDR3 is made up of 17 amino acids. The chain employs TRBV5-1 and TRBJ2-1; TRBD2 agrees at 10 bases. This TCR came from a human donor who donated a stem cell graft to a child with acute lymphoblastic leukemia. The material was PBMCs from the stem cell graft donor, obtained from the stem cell graft. The CDR3 DNA reads as TGCGCCAGCAGCTTGGTTGCTAGCGGGGGAGGTATCAATGAGCAGTTCTTC. It encodes CASSLVASGGGINEQFF.